This TCR beta chain is from a study of blood T cell repertoires in COVID-19. Study information: The United States, Italy and Spain provided the acute and convalescent COVID-19 samples.

Some clones are missing from TCRdb's copy, which holds only in-frame ones; the method was immunoSEQ multiplex PCR. The sample lists over 200,000 clones, 75% to 85% occurring once. This CDR3 contains 16 residues. CDR1 and CDR2 from the germline V gene are SGDLS and YYNGEE. V was pared by 0 bases and J by 9 bases, with 9 bases of the junction left unmatched. In its sample, this clone was seen a few times. The material sequenced was peripheral blood. The chain couples TRBV9 to TRBJ2-2, with 9 bases matching TRBD1. The clonotype was recovered from a woman in her 30s with COVID-19, enrolled during active disease. CDR3 protein: CASSVVPGTGLRELFF. The DNA of the CDR3 is TGTGCCAGCAGCGTAGTCCCCGGGACAGGGCTGAGGGAGCTGTTTTTT.